These T cell receptor beta chains were read from a single sample in a study of blood T cell repertoires in COVID-19. Some clones are missing from TCRdb's copy, which holds only in-frame ones; the method was immunoSEQ multiplex PCR. The sample lists roughly 130,000 clones, around 87% occurring once. Input material: peripheral blood. These receptors came from a woman aged 55-69 years with acute or convalescent COVID-19. Both conserved end residues are part of each CDR3. The D gene is left open where the match is weak. The size field is filled for only some rows; it gives once, few, many or a size class.

TRBJ1-1	TRBV14	.	.	14	TGTGCCAGCAGCCAAGAGCTTAGCGGGGCGGGGGCTTTCTTT	CASSQELSGAGAFF
TRBJ1-3	TRBV25-1	.	.	18	TGTGCCAGCAGTGGAGAATCGGGGAGGTCTCCATACCGGAACACCATATATTTT	CASSGESGRSPYRNTIYF
TRBJ1-3	TRBV18	.	.	16	TGTGCCAGCTCCCCCGGGACTGCCGACTCTGGAAACACCATATATTTT	CASSPGTADSGNTIYF
TRBJ2-1	TRBV19	.	.	15	TGTGCCAGTAGCCCGCGTGAGGTCTCCTACAATGAGCAGTTCTTC	CASSPREVSYNEQFF
TRBJ1-1	TRBV25-1	.	TRBD1	13	TGTGCCAGCAGAGGACAGGGGGACACTGAAGCTTTCTTT	CASRGQGDTEAFF
TRBJ1-2	TRBV28	.	.	16	TGTGCCAGCAGTTCCTATCATCTAGACAGCCTTGCCGACTACACCTTC	CASSSYHLDSLADYTF
TRBJ1-1	TRBV4-1	.	.	16	TGCGCCAGCAGCCAACAAAACCTCATGGAGAGCACTGAAGCTTTCTTT	CASSQQNLMESTEAFF
TRBJ2-7	TRBV9	few	TRBD2	15	TGTGCCAGCAGCGGAGGACTAGCGGGAGTCAACGAGCAGTACTTC	CASSGGLAGVNEQYF
TRBJ1-4	TRBV6-5	.	.	14	TGTGCCAGCAGCCCGCGACAGACGTATGAAAAACTGTTTTTT	CASSPRQTYEKLFF
TRBJ2-7	TRBV6-5	once	TRBD1	15	TGTGCCAGCAGCCGCCCGGGACAGGGGATGGTCGAGCAGTACTTC	CASSRPGQGMVEQYF
TRBJ2-5	TRBV28	.	.	14	TGTGCCAGCACAGGGGCAGGGCGAGGAGAGACCCAGTACTTC	CASTGAGRGETQYF
TRBJ2-3	TRBV7-6	.	TRBD2	16	TGTGCCAGCAGCTTGGGACTAGCGGAACCTTCGGATACGCAGTATTTT	CASSLGLAEPSDTQYF
TRBJ1-6	TRBV18	.	TRBD1	14	TGTGCCAGCTCATCCGGGACAGCCAATTCACCCCTCCACTTT	CASSSGTANSPLHF
TRBJ1-2	TRBV2	once	.	17	TGTGCCAGCAGTATTGGGGGGGCGCGGCCCTCTAACTATGGCTACACCTTC	CASSIGGARPSNYGYTF
TRBJ2-1	TRBV2	.	.	13	TGTGCCAGCAGTGCAGGGCCTCAGTTAGAGCAGTTCTTC	CASSAGPQLEQFF
TRBJ2-1	TRBV5-1	once	TRBD2	15	TGCGCCAGCAGCTTGAGCGGGGTGGCCTACAATGAGCAGTTCTTC	CASSLSGVAYNEQFF
TRBJ2-1	TRBV28	.	.	15	TGTGCCAGCAGTTTAACCCAGCGAGGTGTCAATGAGCAGTTCTTC	CASSLTQRGVNEQFF
TRBJ2-2	TRBV5-1	once	TRBD2	15	TGCGCCAGCAGCTCAGCGGGAGTCAGCACCGGGGAGCTGTTTTTT	CASSSAGVSTGELFF
TRBJ1-5	TRBV7-9	.	.	15	TGTGCCAGCAGCTTGGGAGGGAACTTCAATCAGCCCCAGCATTTT	CASSLGGNFNQPQHF
TRBJ1-3	TRBV5-1	.	.	13	TGCGCCAGCAGCTGGACAACCGGAAACACCATATATTTT	CASSWTTGNTIYF
TRBJ2-7	TRBV19	medium-sized	TRBD1	14	TGTGCCAGTACCCCGGGACAGGGAGGATACGAGCAGTACTTC	CASTPGQGGYEQYF
TRBJ1-5	TRBV3-1/TRBV3-2	.	.	15	TGTGCCAGCAGCCAAGTCCGGGGGGCCAATCAGCCCCAGCATTTT	CASSQVRGANQPQHF
TRBJ2-1	TRBV19	few	.	16	TGTGCCAGTAGTACCCTTACGGCAGCAGGATTGAATGAGCAGTTCTTC	CASSTLTAAGLNEQFF
TRBJ2-4	TRBV18	.	.	14	TGTGCCAGCTCACTTAGCCCCGGCCAGTCGATCCAGTACTTC	CASSLSPGQSIQYF
TRBJ1-2	TRBV27	.	.	13	TGTGCCAGCAGTTTTTATGGAGGGAACGGCTACACCTTC	CASSFYGGNGYTF
TRBJ1-2	TRBV11-2	.	.	12	TGTGCCAGCAGCTTAGACGGCTATGGCTACACCTTC	CASSLDGYGYTF
TRBJ2-1	TRBV5-1	.	TRBD1	15	TGCGCCAGCAGCCAGGGGGACAGGGAGGGGGACGAGCAGTTCTTC	CASSQGDREGDEQFF
TRBJ2-5	TRBV7-9	.	.	14	TGTGCCAGCATAGAGGAGGGTTACCAAGAGACCCAGTACTTC	CASIEEGYQETQYF
TRBJ2-3	TRBV3-1/TRBV3-2	.	TRBD1	12	TGTGCCAGCAGCACAGGGGGGGATACGCAGTATTTT	CASSTGGDTQYF